These 13 T cell receptor beta chains originate from one sample sequenced in a study of blood T cell repertoires in COVID-19. Clones were sequenced by immunoSEQ multiplex PCR, and TCRdb holds only the in-frame ones, with some missing. Of 220,000 or so clones listed, approximately 81% are singletons. The sequencing input was peripheral blood. The receptors derive from a woman of 80 years or more with acute or convalescent COVID-19.

The rearrangement joins TRBV18 to TRBJ2-7; perhaps TRBD1 as D (5 bases). CDR1 is KGHSH, CDR2 LQKENI, per germline. The CDR3 covers 14 residues. Trimming took 3 bases from V and 0 from J, leaving 9 bases between them. The CDR3 DNA reads TGTGCCAGCTCACCGCGACAGAACTCCTACGAGCAGTACTTC. It encodes CASSPRQNSYEQYF.

This chain uses TRBV20-1 with TRBJ1-4; unclear D gene. Between the trimmed V and J ends, which lost 3 bases and 5 bases, there was a span of 13 bases. Per germline, CDR1 DFQATT and CDR2 SNEGSKA (reference sequence). This CDR3 has 14 residues. CDR3 DNA: TGCAGTGCTAGTTTCGGTAGGAGAAATGAAAAACTGTTTTTT. It translates to CSASFGRRNEKLFF.

V usage is TRBV27 and J usage is TRBJ1-4, with 7 bases fitting TRBD1. Per the germline V gene, CDR1 is MNHEY and CDR2 is SMNVEV (reference sequence). V gave up 5 bases and J gave up 4 bases; unmatched junction bases: 4. The CDR3 sequence is 14 residues long. In DNA form, the CDR3 reads TGTGCCAGCAGTATGACAGGGATTAATGAAAAACTGTTTTTT. It yields the protein CASSMTGINEKLFF.

This clone was detected only a few times. The chain carries TRBV7-9 and TRBJ2-5; tentatively, D is TRBD1 (5 bases). The germline CDR1 and CDR2 sequences are SEHNR and FQNEAQ (reference sequence). V gave up 1 base and J gave up 2 bases, with 11 bases separating them. The CDR3 has 15 residues. CDR3 region: CASSLGGAGQETQYF. CDR3 coding DNA: TGTGCCAGCAGCTTAGGTGGGGCAGGACAAGAGACCCAGTACTTC.

The chain couples TRBV7-2 to TRBJ1-1; no clear D. V was trimmed by 1 base and J by 3 bases, leaving 12 bases between them. The CDR3 loop spans 15 amino acids. From germline, CDR1 is SGHTA and CDR2 FQGNSA. CDR3 residues: CASSLGGLLDTEAFF. The CDR3 coding sequence is TGTGCCAGCAGCTTAGGCGGGCTCCTGGACACTGAAGCTTTCTTT.

The chain employs TRBV9 and TRBJ2-1, with TRBD2 matching over 14 bases. Germline loops: CDR1 SGDLS, CDR2 YYNGEE. J lost 10 bases, V lost 1 base, and 13 bases had no gene match. CDR3 length: 18 residues. The CDR3 loop reads CASSVTLPGLAGEGEQFF. The CDR3 DNA reads TGTGCCAGCAGCGTAACCCTTCCGGGACTAGCGGGGGAAGGGGAGCAGTTCTTC.

The rearrangement joins TRBV11-3 to TRBJ2-7; maybe TRBD2 (6 bases). The CDR3 runs to 15 residues. Looked up from germline, CDR1 is SGHNT and CDR2 is YENEEA. The V and J ends lost 5 bases and 7 bases respectively, with 21 bases between them. This chain's CDR3 is CASSPGTRGIEEQYF. The CDR3 DNA follows: TGTGCCAGCAGCCCGGGGACTCGGGGCATTGAGGAGCAGTACTTC. The full variable domain, in which reference TRBV11-3 and TRBJ2-7 provide the parts outside the CDR3, is EAGVVQSPRYKIIEKKQPVAFWCNPISGHNTLYWYLQNLGQGPELLIRYENEEAVDDSQLPKDRFSAERLKGVDSTLKIQPAELGDSAVYLCASSPGTRGIEEQYFGPGTRLTVT.

The chain uses TRBV5-4 and TRBJ1-3; TRBD1 matches at 9 bases. The trim removed 4 bases at V and 1 base at J, leaving 3 bases unmatched. This CDR3 is built from 15 residues. Germline CDR1 reads SGHNT; CDR2 reads YYREEE (reference sequence). CDR3 DNA sequence: TGTGCCAGCAGCGGGGGGACAGGGTCTGGAAACACCATATATTTT. It codes for CASSGGTGSGNTIYF.

The CDR3 protein is CASSLSVGRRGYGYTF. DNA of the CDR3: TGTGCCAGCAGTTTATCTGTGGGCCGTCGTGGCTATGGCTACACCTTC. The chain joins TRBV28 to TRBJ1-2; D call uncertain. CDR1 and CDR2 (germline): MDHEN, SYDVKM. Trimming shortened V by 1 base and J by 4 bases, and 16 bases separated the two germline ends. The CDR3 runs to 16 residues.

This chain joins TRBV11-3 and TRBJ2-2, with 8 bases identical to TRBD1. Germline V gives CDR1 SGHNT, CDR2 YENEEA. This CDR3 has 15 residues. After removal of 3 bases from V and 2 bases from J, the junction contained 2 bases not matched to a gene. The CDR3 sequence is CASSFGQGNTGELFF. As DNA, the CDR3 is TGTGCCAGCAGCTTTGGACAGGGAAACACCGGGGAGCTGTTTTTT. Full variable domain (missing parts from reference TRBV11-3 and TRBJ2-2): EAGVVQSPRYKIIEKKQPVAFWCNPISGHNTLYWYLQNLGQGPELLIRYENEEAVDDSQLPKDRFSAERLKGVDSTLKIQPAELGDSAVYLCASSFGQGNTGELFFGEGSRLTVL.

Here the CDR3 reads CASSRAYNSPLHF. The CDR3 nucleotides are TGTGCCAGCTCCCGGGCCTATAATTCACCCCTCCACTTT. The rearrangement joins TRBV7-3 to TRBJ1-6; D gene ambiguous. The ends were cut back, 8 bases at V and 2 bases at J, with 7 bases in the middle. Germline CDR1 is SGHTA and CDR2 is FQGTGA. The length of the CDR3 is 13 residues. Based on the CDR3 plus reference TRBV7-3 and TRBJ1-6, the full variable domain is GAGVSQTPSNKVTEKGKYVELRCDPISGHTALYWYRQSLGQGPEFLIYFQGTGAADDSGLPNDRFFAVRPEGSVSTLKIQRTERGDSAVYLCASSRAYNSPLHFGNGTRLTVT.

The chain links TRBV2 to TRBJ1-1; D is uncertain. The V and J ends lost 7 bases and 0 bases respectively, with 21 bases between them. CDR1 and CDR2 (germline): SNHLY, FYNNEI. There are 17 residues in the CDR3. DNA of the CDR3: TGTGCCAGCAATGGTGGGAGAGGGAGATCAATGAACACTGAAGCTTTCTTT. This sequence encodes CASNGGRGRSMNTEAFF.

The chain couples TRBV3-1 (or the pseudogene TRBV3-2) to TRBJ1-3; 7 bases map to TRBD1. Germline V gene sequence: CDR1 LGHDT, CDR2 YNNKEL (reference sequence). This CDR3 comprises 14 residues. Trimming at V came to 3 bases and at J to 4 bases, leaving 3 bases not matched to a gene. In nucleotides, the CDR3 is TGTGCCAGCAGCCAGGCGGACAGGGGAAACACCATATATTTT. It is translated as CASSQADRGNTIYF.